The rows below give T cell receptor beta chains drawn from one sample of a study of T cell responses to AZD1222 COVID-19 vaccine. This table comes from immunoSEQ multiplex PCR, and its TCRdb copy is limited to in-frame clones, with some not included. The repertoire holds about 200,000 clones, with roughly 90% as singletons. Sequencing used peripheral blood, obtained 28 days after the second AZD1222 dose. Receptor source: an adult who received the AZD1222 COVID-19 vaccine. Each CDR3 is given with its conserved first and last residue. Fields, in order: D gene, clone size, V gene, J gene, CDR3 DNA, CDR3 protein. The D gene is left open where the match is weak. Expanded clones are given a class, and other clones once, few, many or no size at all.

-	-	TRBV7-3	TRBJ1-2	TGTGCCAGCAGCCCACAGGGTCGACTAGGAGGCTACACCTTC	CASSPQGRLGGYTF
TRBD2	-	TRBV4-1	TRBJ2-7	TGCGCCAGCGCTACCATAGCGGGAGTCGAGCAGTACTTC	CASATIAGVEQYF
TRBD2	-	TRBV5-1	TRBJ2-1	TGCGCCAGCAGCCTAGGGACTAGCGGGAGGTTAGGGGAGCAGTTCTTC	CASSLGTSGRLGEQFF
TRBD2	-	TRBV3-1/TRBV3-2	TRBJ2-3	TGTGCCAGCAGCCCGCTAGCGGGATCAAACACAGATACGCAGTATTTT	CASSPLAGSNTDTQYF
-	-	TRBV11-3	TRBJ2-7	TGTGCCAGCAGCTGGCCACGAGCAGGGCGCTACGAGCAGTACTTC	CASSWPRAGRYEQYF
-	-	TRBV2	TRBJ2-5	TGTGCCAGCAGTGAAGCCGGGCAGATTCAAGAGACCCAGTACTTC	CASSEAGQIQETQYF
TRBD1	-	TRBV30	TRBJ1-4	TGTGCCTGGAAAAGATGGACAGGCAATGAAAAACTGTTTTTT	CAWKRWTGNEKLFF
TRBD1	once	TRBV3-1/TRBV3-2	TRBJ2-2	TGTGCCAGCAGCCAAGTTAGGGGGCGGATGGCCGGGGAGCTGTTTTTT	CASSQVRGRMAGELFF
TRBD2	-	TRBV30	TRBJ2-3	TGTGCCTCGACTAGCGGAAGCACAGATACGCAGTATTTT	CASTSGSTDTQYF
-	-	TRBV29-1	TRBJ2-5	TGCAGCTGTAACGTGGGGAACCAAGAGACCCAGTACTTC	CSCNVGNQETQYF
-	-	TRBV19	TRBJ1-3	TGTGCCAGTAGTATCTCCGGAAACACCATATATTTT	CASSISGNTIYF
-	once	TRBV27	TRBJ1-1	TGTGCCAGCAGTTTACCCTCGGGGACTGAAGCTTTCTTT	CASSLPSGTEAFF
-	-	TRBV28	TRBJ1-1	TGTGCCAGCAGTTTAAGGTCCCCCCCAGGCACTGAAGCTTTCTTT	CASSLRSPPGTEAFF
-	-	TRBV6-5	TRBJ2-7	TGTGCCAGCAGTTTGAGCGGGTCCCCCTACGAGCAGTACTTC	CASSLSGSPYEQYF
TRBD1	-	TRBV3-1/TRBV3-2	TRBJ1-6	TGTGCCAGCAGCCAACTTGCAGGGGGAAATAATTCACCCCTCCACTTT	CASSQLAGGNNSPLHF
-	-	TRBV19	TRBJ1-3	TGTGCCAGTAGTATTGAGATCCTTCCAGGAAACACCATATATTTT	CASSIEILPGNTIYF
TRBD2	-	TRBV10-3	TRBJ2-3	TGTGCCACCACTACTAGCGGGAGTCCCGCAGATACGCAGTATTTT	CATTTSGSPADTQYF
-	-	TRBV20-1	TRBJ1-3	TGCAGTGCTAGTAGAGGTTCACCCGCATCTGGAAACACCATATATTTT	CSASRGSPASGNTIYF
TRBD2	-	TRBV27	TRBJ2-7	TGTGCCAGCAGTTTGGGACTAGCGGGTTACGAGCAGTACTTC	CASSLGLAGYEQYF
-	-	TRBV25-1	TRBJ2-1	TGTGCCAGCAGTCTTTGGACGTCCTACAATGAGCAGTTCTTC	CASSLWTSYNEQFF
-	-	TRBV28	TRBJ2-3	TGTGCCAGCAGTCCGACTGGTACGCAGTATTTT	CASSPTGTQYF
TRBD1	-	TRBV12-3/TRBV12-4	TRBJ1-2	TGTGCCAGCAGTTCGACAGGGAACTATGGCTACACCTTC	CASSSTGNYGYTF
TRBD2	-	TRBV3-1/TRBV3-2	TRBJ2-1	TGTGCCAGCAGCGACCTAGCGGGAGTTGGCAATGAGCAGTTCTTC	CASSDLAGVGNEQFF
-	-	TRBV5-4	TRBJ2-5	TGTGCCAGCAGCTTGGACCCGACAGGAGCGGGACAAGAGACCCAGTACTTC	CASSLDPTGAGQETQYF
TRBD1	-	TRBV10-1	TRBJ1-3	TGCGCCAGCAGTGATCGGTTTTTTAGGACAGGGGATTCGGGAGGAAACACCATATATTTT	CASSDRFFRTGDSGGNTIYF
-	-	TRBV19	TRBJ2-3	TGTGCCAGTAGTATCCCTCCAACAGATACGCAGTATTTT	CASSIPPTDTQYF
TRBD1	-	TRBV5-5	TRBJ1-1	TGTGCCAGCAGCCCAAGACAGGGGGGAATGAACACTGAAGCTTTCTTT	CASSPRQGGMNTEAFF
-	-	TRBV5-6	TRBJ1-2	TGTGCCAGCAGCTTGGCTCAATATGGCTACACCTTC	CASSLAQYGYTF